Listed here are 26 T cell receptor beta chains from one sample, sequenced in a study of T cells in pancreatic ductal adenocarcinoma. Sequencing was performed with immunoSEQ multiplex PCR; in TCRdb, only in-frame clones are kept and a portion is missing. The sample lists about 16,000 clones; approximately 91% were seen once. No neoadjuvant therapy was given to the selected pancreatic ductal adenocarcinoma patients before their surgery. Source material: PBMCs. The receptors originated from a human donor with pancreatic ductal adenocarcinoma.

V is TRBV2 and J is TRBJ2-3; the match to TRBD1 covers 11 bases. The CDR3 totals 16 residues. Per the germline V gene, CDR1 is SNHLY and CDR2 is FYNNEI. Unmatched junction bases numbered 10, after V lost 6 bases and J lost 5 bases. This CDR3 is CASRGGQGVTLDTQYF. The DNA for the CDR3 is TGTGCCAGCAGGGGGGGACAGGGGGTTACTTTAGATACGCAGTATTTT.

The V call is TRBV19, the J call TRBJ1-1; D is undetermined. Trimming pared 5 bases from V and 0 bases from J, leaving 13 bases between. CDR3 length equals 15 residues. The germline V gene encodes CDR1 LNHDA and CDR2 SQIVND (reference sequence). This chain's CDR3 is CASSLLQMMNTEAFF. In DNA, the CDR3 is TGTGCCAGTAGTCTGCTACAGATGATGAACACTGAAGCTTTCTTT. The full variable domain, in which reference TRBV19 and TRBJ1-1 provide the parts outside the CDR3, is DGGITQSPKYLFRKEGQNVTLSCEQNLNHDAMYWYRQDPGQGLRLIYYSQIVNDFQKGDIAEGYSVSREKKESFPLTVTSAQKNPTAFYLCASSLLQMMNTEAFFGQGTRLTVV.

The gene calls are TRBV7-2 and TRBJ2-7, with 7 positions matching TRBD1. The V segment lost 6 bases and the J segment 2 bases; nucleotides outside the gene matches: 4. This CDR3 has 13 amino acids. CDR1 and CDR2 from the germline V gene are SGHTA and FQGNSA. DNA of the CDR3: TGTGCCAGCAGTACAGGGGTCACCTACGAGCAGTACTTC. This sequence encodes CASSTGVTYEQYF.

The chain recombines TRBV15 with TRBJ2-3; D possibly corresponds to TRBD2 (7 bases). V was cut by 6 bases and J by 0 bases, with 13 bases left in between. Germline-derived CDR1 and CDR2 are LNHNV and YYDKDF (reference sequence). The CDR3 spans 15 residues. CDR3 in amino acids: CATRGGASSTDTQYF. The DNA of the CDR3 is TGTGCCACCAGGGGGGGGGCATCTAGCACAGATACGCAGTATTTT.

In nucleotides, the CDR3 is TGTGCCTGCCAACCTTTGGGGGCAGACACTGAAGCTTTCTTT. It yields the protein CACQPLGADTEAFF. The chain uses TRBV30 and TRBJ1-1; TRBD1 might be the D (6 bases). The CDR3 has 14 amino acids. Germline-derived CDR1 and CDR2 are GTSNPN and SVGIG (reference sequence). V shed 6 bases and J shed 3 bases, with 17 bases lying between them.

The rearrangement uses TRBV7-2 and TRBJ1-1; TRBD1 might be the D (5 bases). With 3 bases removed from V and 3 bases from J, the gap between germline ends came to 14 bases. This CDR3 has 15 amino acids. From germline, CDR1 is SGHTA and CDR2 FQGNSA. This CDR3 reads CASSFPQGKHTEAFF. CDR3 nucleotides: TGTGCCAGCAGCTTCCCCCAGGGTAAACACACTGAAGCTTTCTTT.

The genes are TRBV7-2 and TRBJ1-5; a possible D gene is TRBD1 (5 bases). V was pared by 7 bases and J by 7 bases, with 20 bases between. Germline V gene sequence: CDR1 SGHTA, CDR2 FQGNSA. The CDR3 covers 15 residues. This chain's CDR3 is CASTSGSNSGQPQHF. The CDR3 nucleotides read TGTGCCAGCACTTCCGGCAGTAACTCAGGGCAGCCCCAGCATTTT.

The rearrangement uses TRBV28 and TRBJ2-2, with a possible D match to TRBD1 (6 bases). The CDR3 consists of 17 residues. The ends were cut back, 6 bases at V and 5 bases at J, with 22 bases in the middle. CDR1 and CDR2 from the germline V gene are MDHEN and SYDVKM. DNA of the CDR3: TGTGCCAGCAGCTTCACGAGATACAGGGCTCCTACCGGGGAGCTGTTTTTT. This gives the protein CASSFTRYRAPTGELFF.

This clone was seen just once. The rearrangement links TRBV29-1 to TRBJ1-2; 8 bases are shared with TRBD1. The length of the CDR3 is 14 residues. The V segment lost 8 bases and the J segment 1 base; nucleotides outside the gene matches: 9. Germline CDR1 is SQVTM and CDR2 is ANQGSEA. The CDR3 region is CSTLSTGVNYGYTF. In DNA form, the CDR3 reads TGCAGCACCCTTTCGACAGGGGTTAACTATGGCTACACCTTC.

The gene calls are TRBV19 and TRBJ2-1; tentative D call: TRBD2 (5 bases). V dropped 5 bases and J dropped 0 bases, with 14 bases sitting between them. Looked up from germline, CDR1 is LNHDA and CDR2 is SQIVND (reference sequence). The CDR3 covers 16 residues. The CDR3 region is CASSGYEGSSYNEQFF. The CDR3 DNA sequence: TGTGCCAGTAGTGGGTACGAGGGTAGCTCCTACAATGAGCAGTTCTTC. The full variable domain, its missing parts supplied by reference TRBV19 and TRBJ2-1, is DGGITQSPKYLFRKEGQNVTLSCEQNLNHDAMYWYRQDPGQGLRLIYYSQIVNDFQKGDIAEGYSVSREKKESFPLTVTSAQKNPTAFYLCASSGYEGSSYNEQFFGPGTRLTVL.

The rearrangement uses TRBV15 and TRBJ1-4, with D unresolved. Germline V gene lookup returns CDR1 LNHNV and CDR2 YYDKDF (reference sequence). Between the trimmed V and J ends, which lost 3 bases and 8 bases, there was a span of 16 bases. This CDR3 region has 15 residues. The CDR3 region is CATSSWREAGEKLFF. CDR3 nucleotides: TGTGCCACCAGCAGCTGGAGGGAGGCCGGGGAAAAACTGTTTTTT.

This rearrangement joins TRBV9 to TRBJ2-1; D not certain. Trimming left V 0 bases short and J 0 bases short, with 7 bases between. The V gene's germline CDR1 is SGDLS and CDR2 YYNGEE. The CDR3 extends over 15 amino acids. The CDR3 spells CASSVVESSYNEQFF. DNA of the CDR3: TGTGCCAGCAGCGTAGTAGAGAGCTCCTACAATGAGCAGTTCTTC. Using reference TRBV9 and TRBJ2-1 for the parts outside the CDR3, the full variable domain is DSGVTQTPKHLITATGQRVTLRCSPRSGDLSVYWYQQSLDQGLQFLIQYYNGEERAKGNILERFSAQQFPDLHSELNLSSLELGDSALYFCASSVVESSYNEQFFGPGTRLTVL.

The rearrangement uses TRBV7-2 and TRBJ2-3; TRBD2 matches at 8 bases. V gave up 0 bases and J gave up 3 bases; unmatched junction bases: 17. Germline CDR1 is SGHTA and CDR2 is FQGNSA. This CDR3 region has 20 residues. The CDR3 DNA sequence: TGTGCCAGCAGCTTAGCGTATTCCAGCGGGGGCCTCATGGGGACAGATACGCAGTATTTT. Translating it yields CASSLAYSSGGLMGTDTQYF.

The J gene is TRBJ2-7, the V gene TRBV7-2; no clear D gene. The germline V gene encodes CDR1 SGHTA and CDR2 FQGNSA. The ends were cut back, 4 bases at V and 3 bases at J, with 10 bases in the middle. The CDR3 extends over 13 amino acids. The CDR3 nucleotides read TGTGCCAGCAGCTATGGCCCCCGCTACGAGCAGTACTTC. This sequence encodes CASSYGPRYEQYF.

The chain has TRBV7-3 and TRBJ1-2; a weak D match, TRBD1 (6 bases). V gave up 2 bases and J gave up 2 bases, with 9 bases separating them. The CDR3 has 14 residues. Germline-derived CDR1 and CDR2 are SGHTA and FQGTGA. Here the CDR3 DNA reads TGTGCCAGCAGCTTAGGGCAGGGGAACTATGGCTACACCTTC. It is translated as CASSLGQGNYGYTF.

This sequence joins TRBV7-2 and TRBJ2-3; TRBD2 matches 12 bases. Germline CDR1 reads SGHTA; CDR2 reads FQGNSA. V lost 1 base and J lost 1; bases outside the gene matches: 0. The CDR3 runs 16 residues. CDR3 amino acids: CASSLGLAGGTDTQYF. The CDR3, as DNA: TGTGCCAGCAGCTTAGGACTAGCGGGGGGCACAGATACGCAGTATTTT. Complete variable domain (other parts from reference TRBV7-2 and TRBJ2-3): GAGVSQSPSNKVTEKGKDVELRCDPISGHTALYWYRQSLGQGLEFLIYFQGNSAPDKSGLPSDRFSAERTGGSVSTLTIQRTQQEDSAVYLCASSLGLAGGTDTQYFGPGTRLTVL.

The J gene is TRBJ2-1, the V gene TRBV19, with D perhaps matching TRBD2 (5 bases). Germline V gene lookup returns CDR1 LNHDA and CDR2 SQIVND (reference sequence). The V gene lost 3 bases and the J gene lost 4 bases, with 7 bases spanning the gap. The CDR3 has 13 residues. The CDR3 loop is CASSMGGYNEQFF. In DNA, the CDR3 is TGTGCCAGTAGTATGGGCGGGTACAATGAGCAGTTCTTC.

The J gene is TRBJ2-2, the V gene TRBV18; a weak D match, TRBD1 (5 bases). The germline V gene has CDR1 KGHSH and CDR2 LQKENI. This CDR3 has 16 amino acids. V shed 3 bases and J shed 6 bases, with 17 bases lying between them. CDR3 coding DNA: TGTGCCAGCTCACCGCTACAGGTGCACCAGGCCGGGGAGCTGTTTTTT. Amino acid sequence: CASSPLQVHQAGELFF.

The table lists this clone with a few counts. This sequence joins TRBV6-5 and TRBJ2-2; no definite D call. The CDR3 has 14 residues. The germline gives CDR1 MNHEY, CDR2 SVGAGI. The V and J ends lost 5 bases and 4 bases respectively, with 11 bases between them. This CDR3 reads CASSPRAGTGELFF. The CDR3 DNA reads TGTGCCAGCAGTCCACGAGCCGGCACCGGGGAGCTGTTTTTT.

This clone has just a few counts. The gene calls are TRBV27 and TRBJ2-7; 16 bases are a match to TRBD2. This CDR3 spans 19 amino acids. Losses at the gene ends were 6 bases for V and 4 bases for J; bases not matched to a gene: 15. The germline V gene encodes CDR1 MNHEY and CDR2 SMNVEV (reference sequence). The CDR3 reads CASRATGTSGGAPLYEQYF. CDR3 bases: TGTGCCAGCAGAGCGACCGGGACTAGCGGGGGGGCGCCGCTATACGAGCAGTACTTC.

J is TRBJ1-2 and V is TRBV10-3; 11 nucleotides line up with TRBD1. Trimming removed 7 bases from V and 5 bases from J; junction bases left unmatched: 3. In germline, CDR1 is ENHRY, CDR2 SYGVKD. The CDR3 runs 13 residues. Here the CDR3 reads CAINGDRGYGYTF. The CDR3 DNA follows: TGTGCCATCAATGGGGACAGGGGGTATGGCTACACCTTC.

J is TRBJ1-2 and V is TRBV18; D not certain. Germline V gene sequence: CDR1 KGHSH, CDR2 LQKENI. The ends were cut back, 0 bases at V and 2 bases at J, with 7 bases in the middle. This CDR3 spans 14 amino acids. As DNA, the CDR3 is TGTGCCAGCTCACCACCGATCGGGAACTATGGCTACACCTTC. It is translated as CASSPPIGNYGYTF. The entire variable domain, with the rest obtained from reference TRBV18 and TRBJ1-2, is as follows: NAGVMQNPRHLVRRRGQEARLRCSPMKGHSHVYWYRQLPEEGLKFMVYLQKENIIDESGMPKERFSAEFPKEGPSILRIQQVVRGDSAAYFCASSPPIGNYGYTFGSGTRLTVV.

The CDR3 sequence is CTGTGITDTQYF. CDR3 in DNA: TGCACCGGGACAGGGATCACAGATACGCAGTATTTT. The J gene is TRBJ2-3, the V gene TRBV29-1; TRBD1 aligns across 9 bases. The CDR3 contains 12 residues. CDR1 is SQVTM and CDR2 is ANQGSEA in the germline V gene.

For the CDR3, the DNA is TGTGCCAGCAGCTACGGGACACCTGGGGCCAACGTCCTGACTTTC. Translation gives CASSYGTPGANVLTF. The gene calls are TRBV5-6 and TRBJ2-6; maybe TRBD1 (6 bases). Germline CDR1 and CDR2: SGHDT and YYEEEE. V was clipped by 3 bases and J by 2 bases, with 9 bases between them. CDR3 length: 15 amino acids.

This rearrangement joins TRBV6-1 to TRBJ1-1, with 8 bases aligning to TRBD1. Per germline, CDR1 MNHNS and CDR2 SASEGT. The J segment lost 9 bases and the V segment lost 7 bases, leaving 7 bases of the junction unmatched. The CDR3 covers 12 residues. The CDR3 nucleotides read TGTGCCAGCAAAACAGGGGGTACAAAAGCTTTCTTT. It translates to CASKTGGTKAFF.

This chain joins TRBV27 and TRBJ2-5, with 9 bases aligning to TRBD1. Germline lookup yields CDR1 MNHEY and CDR2 SMNVEV (reference sequence). The CDR3 sequence is 18 residues long. The junction had 16 bases not matched to a gene; V was cut back by 5 bases and J by 3 bases. The CDR3 loop is CASSRTGGGRRSEETQYF. DNA of the CDR3: TGTGCCAGCAGTCGAACAGGGGGCGGACGACGGAGCGAAGAGACCCAGTACTTC.